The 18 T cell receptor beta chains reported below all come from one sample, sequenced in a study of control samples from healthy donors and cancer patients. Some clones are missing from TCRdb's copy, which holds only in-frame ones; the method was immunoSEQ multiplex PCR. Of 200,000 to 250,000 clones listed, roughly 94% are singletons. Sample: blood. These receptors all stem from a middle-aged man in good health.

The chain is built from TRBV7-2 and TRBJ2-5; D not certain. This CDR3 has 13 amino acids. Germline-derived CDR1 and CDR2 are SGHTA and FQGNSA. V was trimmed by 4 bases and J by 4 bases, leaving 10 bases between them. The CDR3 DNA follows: TGTGCCAGCAGCTCGGCTTGGGGAGAGACCCAGTACTTC. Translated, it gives CASSSAWGETQYF.

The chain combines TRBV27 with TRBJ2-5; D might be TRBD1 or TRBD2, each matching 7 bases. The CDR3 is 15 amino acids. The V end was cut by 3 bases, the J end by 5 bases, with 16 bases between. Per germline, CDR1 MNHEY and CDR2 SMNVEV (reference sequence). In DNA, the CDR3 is TGTGCCAGCAGTTTCCGCGACAGGGAGGGGGAGACCCAGTACTTC. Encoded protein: CASSFRDREGETQYF.

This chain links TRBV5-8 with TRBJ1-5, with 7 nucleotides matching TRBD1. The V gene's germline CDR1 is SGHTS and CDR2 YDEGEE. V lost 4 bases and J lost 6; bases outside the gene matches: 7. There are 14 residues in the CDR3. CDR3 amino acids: CASSRQGRSQPQHF. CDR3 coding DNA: TGTGCCAGCAGCCGACAGGGAAGGTCTCAGCCCCAGCATTTT.

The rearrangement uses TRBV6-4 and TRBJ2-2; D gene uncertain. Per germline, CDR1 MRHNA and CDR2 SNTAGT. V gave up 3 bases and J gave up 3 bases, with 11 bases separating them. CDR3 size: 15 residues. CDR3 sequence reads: CASSERPGHTGELFF. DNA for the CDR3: TGTGCCAGCAGTGAACGTCCAGGTCACACCGGGGAGCTGTTTTTT.

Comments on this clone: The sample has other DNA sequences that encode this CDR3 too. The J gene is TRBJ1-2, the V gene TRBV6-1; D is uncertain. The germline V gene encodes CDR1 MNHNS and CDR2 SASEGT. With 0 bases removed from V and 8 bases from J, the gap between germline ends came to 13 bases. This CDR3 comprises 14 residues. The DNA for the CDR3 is TGTGCCAGCAGTGAAGCAACAGCTGCCTCGGGCTACACCTTC. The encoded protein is CASSEATAASGYTF.

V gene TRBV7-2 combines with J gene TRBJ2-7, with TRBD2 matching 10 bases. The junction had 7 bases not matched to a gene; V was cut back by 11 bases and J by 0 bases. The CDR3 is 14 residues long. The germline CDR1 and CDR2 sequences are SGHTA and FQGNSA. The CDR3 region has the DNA TGTGCCTCTGGGCTAGCGGGGGCCTCCTACGAGCAGTACTTC. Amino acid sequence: CASGLAGASYEQYF.

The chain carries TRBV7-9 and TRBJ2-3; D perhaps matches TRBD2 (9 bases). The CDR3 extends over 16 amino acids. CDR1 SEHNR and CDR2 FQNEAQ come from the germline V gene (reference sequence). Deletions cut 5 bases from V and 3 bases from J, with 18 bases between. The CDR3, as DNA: TGTGCCAGCAGCCCCAGGGGGCTAGCGGGAACAGATACGCAGTATTTT. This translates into CASSPRGLAGTDTQYF.

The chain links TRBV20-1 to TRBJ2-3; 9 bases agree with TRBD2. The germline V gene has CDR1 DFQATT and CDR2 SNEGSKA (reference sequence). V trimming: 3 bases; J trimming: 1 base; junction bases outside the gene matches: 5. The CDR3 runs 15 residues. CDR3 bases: TGCAGTGCTAGTGTAGCGGGGGATGGCACAGATACGCAGTATTTT. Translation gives CSASVAGDGTDTQYF.

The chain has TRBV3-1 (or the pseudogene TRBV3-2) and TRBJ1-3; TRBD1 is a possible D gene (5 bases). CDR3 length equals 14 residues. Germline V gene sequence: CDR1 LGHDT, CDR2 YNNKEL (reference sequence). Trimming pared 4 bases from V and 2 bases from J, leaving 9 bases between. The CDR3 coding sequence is TGTGCCAGCAGCCCAGGGTCTCCTGGAAACACCATATATTTT. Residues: CASSPGSPGNTIYF.

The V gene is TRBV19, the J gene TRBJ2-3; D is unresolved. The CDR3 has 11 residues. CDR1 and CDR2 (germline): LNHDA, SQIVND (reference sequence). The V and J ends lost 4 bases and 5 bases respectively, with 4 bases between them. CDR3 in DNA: TGTGCCAGTAGTACTAAAGATACGCAGTATTTT. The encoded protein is CASSTKDTQYF.

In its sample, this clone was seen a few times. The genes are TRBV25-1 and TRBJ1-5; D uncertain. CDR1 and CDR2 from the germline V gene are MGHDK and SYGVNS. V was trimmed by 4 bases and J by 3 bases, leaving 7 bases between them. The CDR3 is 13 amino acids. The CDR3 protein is CASSVDINQPQHF. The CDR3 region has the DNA TGTGCCAGCAGTGTGGATATCAATCAGCCCCAGCATTTT.

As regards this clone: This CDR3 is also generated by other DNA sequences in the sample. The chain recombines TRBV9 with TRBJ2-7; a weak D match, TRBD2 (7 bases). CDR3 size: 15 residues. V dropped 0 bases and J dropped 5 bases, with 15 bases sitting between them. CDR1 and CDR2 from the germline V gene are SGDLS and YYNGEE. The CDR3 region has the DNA TGTGCCAGCAGCGTAGGGGGGGGGACAAGGAACGAGCAGTACTTC. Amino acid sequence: CASSVGGGTRNEQYF. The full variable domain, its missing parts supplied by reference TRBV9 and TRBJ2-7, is DSGVTQTPKHLITATGQRVTLRCSPRSGDLSVYWYQQSLDQGLQFLIQYYNGEERAKGNILERFSAQQFPDLHSELNLSSLELGDSALYFCASSVGGGTRNEQYFGPGTRLTVT.

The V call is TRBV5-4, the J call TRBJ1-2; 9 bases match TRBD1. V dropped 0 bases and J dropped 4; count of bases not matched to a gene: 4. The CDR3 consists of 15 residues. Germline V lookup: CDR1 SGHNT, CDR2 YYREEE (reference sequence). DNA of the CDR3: TGTGCCAGCAGCTTGGAACAGGGGGCAGGCTATGGCTACACCTTC. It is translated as CASSLEQGAGYGYTF.

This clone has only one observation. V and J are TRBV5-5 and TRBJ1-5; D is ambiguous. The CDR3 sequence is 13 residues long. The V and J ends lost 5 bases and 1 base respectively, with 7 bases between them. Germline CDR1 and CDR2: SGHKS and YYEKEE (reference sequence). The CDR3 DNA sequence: TGTGCCAGCAGTGTGATAAGCAATCAGCCCCAGCATTTT. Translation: CASSVISNQPQHF. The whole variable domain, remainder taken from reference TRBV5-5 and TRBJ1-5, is DAGVTQSPTHLIKTRGQQVTLRCSPISGHKSVSWYQQVLGQGPQFIFQYYEKEERGRGNFPDRFSARQFPNYSSELNVNALLLGDSALYLCASSVISNQPQHFGDGTRLSIL.

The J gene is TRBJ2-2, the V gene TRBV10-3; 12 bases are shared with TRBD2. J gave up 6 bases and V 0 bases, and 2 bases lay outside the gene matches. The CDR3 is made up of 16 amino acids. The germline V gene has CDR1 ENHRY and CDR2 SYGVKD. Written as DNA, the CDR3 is TGTGCCATCAGTGAGTCCACTAGCGGGGGGTCCGGGGAGCTGTTTTTT. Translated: CAISESTSGGSGELFF.

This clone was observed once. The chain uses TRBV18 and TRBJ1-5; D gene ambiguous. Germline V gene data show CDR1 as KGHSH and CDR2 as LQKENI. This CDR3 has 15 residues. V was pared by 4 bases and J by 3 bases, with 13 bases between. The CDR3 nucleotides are TGTGCCAGCTCACTAGGGTCCCTGGACAATCAGCCCCAGCATTTT. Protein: CASSLGSLDNQPQHF.

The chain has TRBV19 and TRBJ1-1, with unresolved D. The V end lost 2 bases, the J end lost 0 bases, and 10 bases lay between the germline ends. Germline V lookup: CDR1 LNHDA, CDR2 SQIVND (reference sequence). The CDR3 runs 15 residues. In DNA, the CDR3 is TGTGCCAGTAGTATAACCCCTTACATGAACACTGAAGCTTTCTTT. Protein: CASSITPYMNTEAFF.

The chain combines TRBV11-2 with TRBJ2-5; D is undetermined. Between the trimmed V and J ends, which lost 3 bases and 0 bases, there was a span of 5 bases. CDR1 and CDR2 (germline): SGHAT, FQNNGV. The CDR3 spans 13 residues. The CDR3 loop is CASSFADQETQYF. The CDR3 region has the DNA TGTGCCAGCAGCTTCGCAGACCAAGAGACCCAGTACTTC.